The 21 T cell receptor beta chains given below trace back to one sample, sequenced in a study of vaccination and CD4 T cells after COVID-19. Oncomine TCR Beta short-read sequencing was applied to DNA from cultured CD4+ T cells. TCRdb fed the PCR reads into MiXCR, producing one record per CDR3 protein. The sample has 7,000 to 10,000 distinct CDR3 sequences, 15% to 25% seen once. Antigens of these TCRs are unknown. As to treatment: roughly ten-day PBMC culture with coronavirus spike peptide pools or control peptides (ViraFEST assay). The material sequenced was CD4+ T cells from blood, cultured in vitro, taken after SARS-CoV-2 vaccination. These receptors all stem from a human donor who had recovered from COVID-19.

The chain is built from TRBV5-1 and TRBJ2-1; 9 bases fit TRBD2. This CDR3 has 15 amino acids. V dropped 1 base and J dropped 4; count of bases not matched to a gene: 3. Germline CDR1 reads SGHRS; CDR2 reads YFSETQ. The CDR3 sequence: CASSLTSGRYNEQFF. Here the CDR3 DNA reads TGCGCCAGCAGCTTGACCAGCGGGAGGTACAATGAGCAGTTCTTC.

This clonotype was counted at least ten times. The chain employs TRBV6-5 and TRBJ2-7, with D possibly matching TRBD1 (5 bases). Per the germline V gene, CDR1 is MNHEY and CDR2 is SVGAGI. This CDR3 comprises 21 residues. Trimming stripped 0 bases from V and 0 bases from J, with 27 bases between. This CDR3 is CASSYSSPQQIQGRFSYEQYF. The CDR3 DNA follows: TGTGCCAGCAGTTACTCATCGCCGCAACAAATTCAGGGAAGATTCTCCTACGAGCAGTACTTC.

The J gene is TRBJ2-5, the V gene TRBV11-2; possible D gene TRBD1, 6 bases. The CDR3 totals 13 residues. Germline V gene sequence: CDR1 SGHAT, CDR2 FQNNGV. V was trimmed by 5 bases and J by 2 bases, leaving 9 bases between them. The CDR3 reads CASSPGQQETQYF. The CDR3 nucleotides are TGTGCCAGCAGCCCGGGACAACAAGAGACCCAGTACTTC. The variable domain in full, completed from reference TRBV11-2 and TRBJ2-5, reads EAGVAQSPRYKIIEKRQSVAFWCNPISGHATLYWYQQILGQGPKLLIQFQNNGVVDDSQLPKDRFSAERLKGVDSTLKIQPAKLEDSAVYLCASSPGQQETQYFGPGTRLLVL.

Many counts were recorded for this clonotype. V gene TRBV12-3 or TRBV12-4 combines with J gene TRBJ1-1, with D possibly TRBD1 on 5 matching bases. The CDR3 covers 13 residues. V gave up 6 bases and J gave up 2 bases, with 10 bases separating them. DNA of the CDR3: TGTGCCAGCAGACCTACAGGTAACACTGAAGCTTTCTTT. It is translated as CASRPTGNTEAFF.

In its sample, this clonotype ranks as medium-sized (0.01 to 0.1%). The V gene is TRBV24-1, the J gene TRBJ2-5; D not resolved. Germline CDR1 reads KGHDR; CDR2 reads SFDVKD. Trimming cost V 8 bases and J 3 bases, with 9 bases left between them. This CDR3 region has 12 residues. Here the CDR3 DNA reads TGTGCCACCATGTCAGAGGAAGAGACCCAGTACTTC. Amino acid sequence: CATMSEEETQYF.

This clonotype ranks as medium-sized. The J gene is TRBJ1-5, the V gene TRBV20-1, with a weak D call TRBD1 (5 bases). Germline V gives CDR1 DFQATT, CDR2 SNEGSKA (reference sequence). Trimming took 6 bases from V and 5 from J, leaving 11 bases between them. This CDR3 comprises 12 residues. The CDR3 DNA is TGCAGTGCAACCAGACAGTATCAGCCCCAGCATTTT. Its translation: CSATRQYQPQHF.

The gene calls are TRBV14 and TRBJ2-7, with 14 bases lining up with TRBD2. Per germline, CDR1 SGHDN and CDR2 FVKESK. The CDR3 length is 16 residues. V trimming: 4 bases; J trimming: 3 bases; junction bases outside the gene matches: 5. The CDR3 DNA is TGTGCCAGCAGCCGTATGGGACTAGCGGGAGACTACGAGCAGTACTTC. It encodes CASSRMGLAGDYEQYF.

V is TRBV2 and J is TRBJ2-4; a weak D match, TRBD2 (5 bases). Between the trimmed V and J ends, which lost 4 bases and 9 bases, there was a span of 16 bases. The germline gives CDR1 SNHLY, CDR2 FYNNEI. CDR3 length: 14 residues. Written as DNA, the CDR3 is TGTGCCAGCAGTGCGCCAGCGGCGAGAGGCATTCAGTACTTC. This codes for CASSAPAARGIQYF.

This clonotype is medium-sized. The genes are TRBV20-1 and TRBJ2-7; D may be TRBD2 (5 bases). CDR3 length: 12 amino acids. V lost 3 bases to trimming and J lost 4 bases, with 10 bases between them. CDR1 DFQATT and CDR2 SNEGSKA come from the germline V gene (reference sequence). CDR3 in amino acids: CSAREDSYEQYF. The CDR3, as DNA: TGCAGTGCTAGGGAGGACTCTTACGAGCAGTACTTC.

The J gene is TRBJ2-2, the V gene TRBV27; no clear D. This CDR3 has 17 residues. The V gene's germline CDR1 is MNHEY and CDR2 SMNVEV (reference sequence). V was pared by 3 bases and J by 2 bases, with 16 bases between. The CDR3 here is CASSLRRGGFNTGELFF. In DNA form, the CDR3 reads TGTGCCAGCAGTTTGCGCCGAGGTGGTTTCAACACCGGGGAGCTGTTTTTT.

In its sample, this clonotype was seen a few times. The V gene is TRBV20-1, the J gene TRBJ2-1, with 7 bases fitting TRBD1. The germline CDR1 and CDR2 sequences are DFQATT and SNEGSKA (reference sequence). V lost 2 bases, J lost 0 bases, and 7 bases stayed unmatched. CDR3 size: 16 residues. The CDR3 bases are TGCAGTGCTAGAACACCGACAGGGAGCTCCTACAATGAGCAGTTCTTC. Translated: CSARTPTGSSYNEQFF.

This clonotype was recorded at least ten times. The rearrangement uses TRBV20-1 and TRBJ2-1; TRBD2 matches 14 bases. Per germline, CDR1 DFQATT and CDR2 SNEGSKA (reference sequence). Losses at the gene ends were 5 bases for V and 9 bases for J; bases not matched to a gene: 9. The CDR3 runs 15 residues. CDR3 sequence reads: CSAPAGTSGSGEQFF. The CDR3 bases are TGCAGTGCTCCTGCCGGGACTAGCGGGAGTGGTGAGCAGTTCTTC.

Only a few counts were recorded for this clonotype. The chain's CDR3 is CASSQDRSVPGRADTQYF. Written as DNA, the CDR3 is TGCGCCAGCAGCCAAGATAGGTCTGTCCCCGGGCGTGCAGATACGCAGTATTTT. The V gene is TRBV4-1, the J gene TRBJ2-3; the D is unclear. Deletions cut 0 bases from V and 4 bases from J, with 20 bases between. Germline-derived CDR1 and CDR2 are MGHRA and YSYEKL. This CDR3 spans 18 amino acids.

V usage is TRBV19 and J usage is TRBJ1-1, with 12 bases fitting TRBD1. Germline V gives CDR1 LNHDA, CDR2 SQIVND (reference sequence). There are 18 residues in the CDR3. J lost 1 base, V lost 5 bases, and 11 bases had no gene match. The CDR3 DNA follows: TGTGCCAGTAGTTCCTCTTCCGGGACAGGGGGCAGGAACACTGAAGCTTTCTTT. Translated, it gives CASSSSSGTGGRNTEAFF.

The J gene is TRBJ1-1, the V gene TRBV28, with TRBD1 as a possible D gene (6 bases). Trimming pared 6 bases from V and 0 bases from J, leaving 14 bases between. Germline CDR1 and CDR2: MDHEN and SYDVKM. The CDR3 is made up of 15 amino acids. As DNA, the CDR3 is TGTGCCAGCAGAAAGGGGGGATACATGAACACTGAAGCTTTCTTT. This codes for CASRKGGYMNTEAFF.

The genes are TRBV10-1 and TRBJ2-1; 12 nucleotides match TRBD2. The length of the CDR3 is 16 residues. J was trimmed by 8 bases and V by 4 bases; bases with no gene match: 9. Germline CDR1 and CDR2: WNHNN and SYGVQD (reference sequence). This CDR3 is CASSGGGTSGSHEQFF. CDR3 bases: TGCGCCAGCAGTGGAGGGGGGACTAGCGGGTCTCATGAGCAGTTCTTC.

CDR3 protein: CSARGRTRNTGELFF. The DNA of the CDR3 is TGCAGTGCTAGAGGGCGGACTCGAAACACCGGGGAGCTGTTTTTT. V gene TRBV20-1 combines with J gene TRBJ2-2; TRBD2 is a possible D gene (5 bases). Trimming left V 1 base short and J 2 bases short, with 11 bases between. The length of the CDR3 is 15 residues. The germline CDR1 and CDR2 sequences are DFQATT and SNEGSKA (reference sequence).

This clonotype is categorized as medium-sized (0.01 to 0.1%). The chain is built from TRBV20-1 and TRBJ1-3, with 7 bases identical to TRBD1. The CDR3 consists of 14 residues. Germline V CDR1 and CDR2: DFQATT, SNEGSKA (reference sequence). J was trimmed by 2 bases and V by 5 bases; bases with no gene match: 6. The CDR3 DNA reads TGCAGTGCTGCACAGGGGAAAACTGGAAACACCATATATTTT. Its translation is CSAAQGKTGNTIYF.

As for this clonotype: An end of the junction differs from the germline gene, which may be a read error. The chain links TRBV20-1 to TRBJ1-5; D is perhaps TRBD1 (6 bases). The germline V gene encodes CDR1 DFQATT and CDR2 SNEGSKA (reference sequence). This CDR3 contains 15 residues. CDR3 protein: CSARDGGGGLQPQHF. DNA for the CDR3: TGCAGTGCCAGAGATGGGGGGGGGGGCTTGCAGCCCCAGCATTTT.

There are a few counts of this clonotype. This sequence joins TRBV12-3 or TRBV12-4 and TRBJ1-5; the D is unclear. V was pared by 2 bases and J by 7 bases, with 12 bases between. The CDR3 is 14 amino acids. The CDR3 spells CASSLNVPGQPQHF. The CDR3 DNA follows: TGTGCCAGCAGTTTAAACGTCCCGGGCCAGCCCCAGCATTTT.

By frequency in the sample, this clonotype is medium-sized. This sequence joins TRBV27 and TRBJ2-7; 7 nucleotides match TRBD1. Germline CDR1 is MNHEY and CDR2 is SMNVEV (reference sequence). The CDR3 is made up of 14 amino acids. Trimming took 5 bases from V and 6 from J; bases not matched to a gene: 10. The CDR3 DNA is TGTGCCAGCAGTCCCCTCGCAGGGGGTAGCGAGCAGTACTTC. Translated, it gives CASSPLAGGSEQYF.